The 12 T cell receptor beta chains below were found in one sample sequenced in a study of blood T cell repertoires in COVID-19. Sequencing was performed with immunoSEQ multiplex PCR; in TCRdb, only in-frame clones are kept and a portion is missing. The table records about 73,000 clones, about four fifths of them present only once. The specimen was peripheral blood. The receptors shown here come from a woman aged 70 to 79 with acute or convalescent COVID-19.

The gene calls are TRBV27 and TRBJ1-1; TRBD1 might be the D (6 bases). Germline assignment: CDR1 MNHEY and CDR2 SMNVEV (reference sequence). This CDR3 has 14 residues. V was shortened by 5 bases and J by 3 bases, with 13 bases between the two germline ends. As DNA, the CDR3 is TGTGCCAGCAGTACCCGGGACAAGTACACTGAAGCTTTCTTT. Translating it yields CASSTRDKYTEAFF.

This chain uses TRBV6-5 with TRBJ1-6, with 9 bases matching TRBD1. CDR3 length equals 15 residues. Germline V gene sequence: CDR1 MNHEY, CDR2 SVGAGI. J lost 9 bases, V lost 4 bases, and 7 bases had no gene match. CDR3 coding DNA: TGTGCCAGCAGTTTCTCCGGGACAGGGAGTTCACCCCTCCACTTT. Residues: CASSFSGTGSSPLHF.

The rearrangement links TRBV3-1 (or the pseudogene TRBV3-2) to TRBJ1-1; D is unresolved. Looked up from germline, CDR1 is LGHDT and CDR2 is YNNKEL (reference sequence). Trimming stripped 2 bases from V and 3 bases from J, with 7 bases between. CDR3 length: 13 amino acids. The CDR3 coding sequence is TGTGCCAGCAGCCAAACCAGATACACTGAAGCTTTCTTT. This translates into CASSQTRYTEAFF.

The V and J genes are TRBV6-5 and TRBJ2-7; possible D gene TRBD2, 7 bases. CDR3 length: 13 amino acids. CDR1 and CDR2 from the germline V gene are MNHEY and SVGAGI. Between the trimmed V and J ends, which lost 5 bases and 3 bases, there was a span of 11 bases. The DNA of the CDR3 is TGTGCCAGCAGTAGGGGGGGAGACTACGAGCAGTACTTC. Protein sequence: CASSRGGDYEQYF.

This sequence joins TRBV7-2 and TRBJ2-7, with 7 positions matching TRBD2. Trimming at V came to 4 bases and at J to 3 bases, leaving 12 bases not matched to a gene. Looked up from germline, CDR1 is SGHTA and CDR2 is FQGNSA. The CDR3 is made up of 16 amino acids. The CDR3, as DNA: TGTGCCAGCAGCTCCCGTGGGGTAGCGGGTTACTACGAGCAGTACTTC. Protein product: CASSSRGVAGYYEQYF. The full variable domain, its missing parts supplied by reference TRBV7-2 and TRBJ2-7, is GAGVSQSPSNKVTEKGKDVELRCDPISGHTALYWYRQSLGQGLEFLIYFQGNSAPDKSGLPSDRFSAERTGGSVSTLTIQRTQQEDSAVYLCASSSRGVAGYYEQYFGPGTRLTVT.

This sequence joins TRBV7-3 and TRBJ2-1, with TRBD1 identical over 10 bases. There are 18 residues in the CDR3. Germline V gene sequence: CDR1 SGHTA, CDR2 FQGTGA. The J segment lost 8 bases and the V segment lost 7 bases, leaving 20 bases of the junction unmatched. As DNA, the CDR3 is TGTGCCAGCACCTTGGGACAGGGGAGCCCCAGGAGGGTGGATGAGCAGTTCTTC. Encoded protein: CASTLGQGSPRRVDEQFF.

The chain uses TRBV28 and TRBJ2-3, with D perhaps matching TRBD1 (6 bases). Trimming took off 3 bases at V and 5 bases at J, with 9 bases between the two ends. Germline CDR1 MDHEN, CDR2 SYDVKM. CDR3 length: 13 amino acids. The CDR3 region is CASSFYREDTQYF. The CDR3, as DNA: TGTGCCAGCAGTTTTTACAGGGAAGATACGCAGTATTTT.

This clone occurred once. This chain links TRBV11-3 with TRBJ1-2, with a tentative D call TRBD1 (5 bases). V shed 4 bases and J shed 5 bases, with 11 bases lying between them. Germline loops: CDR1 SGHNT, CDR2 YENEEA. The CDR3 totals 13 residues. The CDR3 is CASSSAGRYGYTF. For the CDR3, the DNA is TGTGCCAGCAGCTCCGCGGGGCGGTATGGCTACACCTTC.

This chain joins TRBV6-5 and TRBJ1-5, with a possible D match to TRBD1 (5 bases). Germline CDR1 reads MNHEY; CDR2 reads SVGAGI. The CDR3 contains 15 residues. With 10 bases removed from V and 2 bases from J, the gap between germline ends came to 18 bases. CDR3 in DNA: TGTGCCATCAGGTTCGGGGGGAAAGGCAATCAGCCCCAGCATTTT. Amino acid sequence: CAIRFGGKGNQPQHF.

In nucleotides, the CDR3 is TGTGCCAGCAGGCCCCGGGAATCAACGACAGATACGCAGTATTTT. Amino acid sequence: CASRPRESTTDTQYF. This chain connects TRBV5-8 to TRBJ2-3; D is possibly TRBD2 (5 bases). The germline gives CDR1 SGHTS, CDR2 YDEGEE. The germline V and J ends were trimmed by 5 bases and 3 bases, with 16 bases remaining between them. The CDR3 is 15 amino acids.

The chain is built from TRBV10-2 and TRBJ1-2; TRBD1 matches 9 bases. Germline CDR1 is WSHSY and CDR2 is SAAADI. J lost 1 base, V lost 10 bases, and 7 bases had no gene match. CDR3 length: 14 residues. CDR3 protein: CATSGQGSNYGYTF. DNA for the CDR3: TGCGCCACCTCCGGACAGGGGAGTAACTATGGCTACACCTTC.

V and J are TRBV28 and TRBJ1-5, with D perhaps matching TRBD1 (5 bases). V was clipped by 3 bases and J by 0 bases, with 15 bases between them. In germline, CDR1 is MDHEN, CDR2 SYDVKM. This CDR3 is built from 17 residues. For the CDR3, the DNA is TGTGCCAGCAGTTTTCGTCTAGGCAGGGCTAGCAATCAGCCCCAGCATTTT. Protein product: CASSFRLGRASNQPQHF. Variable domain in full (rest from reference TRBV28 and TRBJ1-5): DVKVTQSSRYLVKRTGEKVFLECVQDMDHENMFWYRQDPGLGLRLIYFSYDVKMKEKGDIPEGYSVSREKKERFSLILESASTNQTSMYLCASSFRLGRASNQPQHFGDGTRLSIL.